Sequencing of this TCR beta chain was carried out in a study of blood T cells in healthy people across ages. Study observations and caveats: Expanded clonotype shifts may have been confounded, as the donors had an unknown CMV status.

CDR3 length: 16 residues. Germline V lookup: CDR1 SEHNR, CDR2 FQNEAQ (reference sequence). V gave up 4 bases and J gave up 0 bases, with 14 bases separating them. This clonotype was observed a handful of times. Its antigen remains unidentified. Combining a sample-barcoded 5' primer with a J-beta primer mix, a second PCR ran for about 6 to 11 cycles. MiXCR, applied by TCRdb to the 5' RACE reads, yields one record per CDR3 protein. The sample lists 500,000 to 550,000 distinct CDR3 sequences, less than 25% occurring once. The data were also submitted as part of a second study, on T cells of mothers and their children.

This TCR was sampled from a boy aged 10-17 years in good health. The chain couples TRBV7-9 to TRBJ2-3, with a possible D match to TRBD1 (5 bases). Sequencing used blood. The DNA for the CDR3 is TGTGCCAGCAGCTCCCTGGACATCGTTAGCACAGATACGCAGTATTTT. Its translation is CASSSLDIVSTDTQYF. Based on the CDR3 plus reference TRBV7-9 and TRBJ2-3, the full variable domain is DTGVSQNPRHKITKRGQNVTFRCDPISEHNRLYWYRQTLGQGPEFLTYFQNEAQLEKSRLLSDRFSAERPKGSFSTLEIQRTEQGDSAMYLCASSSLDIVSTDTQYFGPGTRLTVL.